Listed here is a single TCR beta chain. The antigen remains undetermined. Trimming removed 7 bases at V and 7 bases at J, with 14 bases between. This CDR3 has 13 amino acids. Per the germline V gene, CDR1 is LGHNT and CDR2 is FRNRAP. The use of genomic DNA as template underpinned the TCR beta VDJ and CDR3 profiling. TCRdb called the reads again in MiXCR, with one record for every CDR3 protein. The table includes around 400,000 distinct CDR3 sequences, 55% to 75% detected once. The data stem from a study of CD8+CD57+ T cells in acquired aplastic anemia. Study-level information: Sorted CD4+ and CD8+ cells gave an average of about 3.4 ug of DNA. CD4+ reads averaged about 11 million in healthy donors. Findings and caveats of the study: Patients and controls turned out to have some 30 CD8+ CDR3 sequences in common.

This clonotype originated in a human donor in good health, serving as a control. The rearrangement links TRBV12-5 to TRBJ1-5; D uncertain. Sequencing was carried out using sorted CD4+, CD8+, or CD8+CD57+ T cells (not recorded which) from PBMCs. In DNA form, the CDR3 reads TGTGCTAGTGATTTCGGGATTGGGCAGCCCCAGCATTTT. It specifies CASDFGIGQPQHF. Filled out from reference TRBV12-5 and TRBJ1-5, the complete variable domain reads DARVTQTPRHKVTEMGQEVTMRCQPILGHNTVFWYRQTMMQGLELLAYFRNRAPLDDSGMPKDRFSAEMPDATLATLKIQPSEPRDSAVYFCASDFGIGQPQHFGDGTRLSIL.